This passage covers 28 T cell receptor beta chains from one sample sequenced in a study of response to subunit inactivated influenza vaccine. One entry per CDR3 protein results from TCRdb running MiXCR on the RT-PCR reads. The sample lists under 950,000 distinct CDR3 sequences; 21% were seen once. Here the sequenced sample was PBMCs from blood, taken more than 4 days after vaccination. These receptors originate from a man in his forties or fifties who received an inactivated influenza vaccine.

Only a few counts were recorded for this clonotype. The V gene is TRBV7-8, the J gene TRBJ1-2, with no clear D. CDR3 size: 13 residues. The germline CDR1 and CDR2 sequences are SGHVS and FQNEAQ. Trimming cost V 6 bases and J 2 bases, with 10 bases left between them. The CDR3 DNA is TGTGCCAGCAGTAAAGAAGGGAACTATGGCTACACCTTC. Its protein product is CASSKEGNYGYTF.

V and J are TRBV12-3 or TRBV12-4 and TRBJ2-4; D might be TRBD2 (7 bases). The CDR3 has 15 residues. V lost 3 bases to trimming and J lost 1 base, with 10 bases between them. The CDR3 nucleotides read TGTGCCAGCAGTTTTCGGGGGGCTGCCAAAAACATTCAGTACTTC. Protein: CASSFRGAAKNIQYF.

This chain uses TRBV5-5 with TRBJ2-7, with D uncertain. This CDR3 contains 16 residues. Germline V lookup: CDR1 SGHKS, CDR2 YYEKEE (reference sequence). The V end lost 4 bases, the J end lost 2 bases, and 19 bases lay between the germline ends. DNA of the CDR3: TGTGCCAGCAGCCAGGATGGGCCTTCTTTCACCTACGAGCAGTACTTC. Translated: CASSQDGPSFTYEQYF.

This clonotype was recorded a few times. The CDR3 sequence: CSVWTSGKSYEQYF. CDR3 DNA sequence: TGCAGCGTTTGGACTAGCGGGAAGTCCTACGAGCAGTACTTC. J is TRBJ2-7 and V is TRBV29-1; 12 bases align to TRBD2. The CDR3 totals 14 residues. Unmatched junction bases numbered 3, after V lost 5 bases and J lost 1 base. Germline V lookup: CDR1 SQVTM, CDR2 ANQGSEA.

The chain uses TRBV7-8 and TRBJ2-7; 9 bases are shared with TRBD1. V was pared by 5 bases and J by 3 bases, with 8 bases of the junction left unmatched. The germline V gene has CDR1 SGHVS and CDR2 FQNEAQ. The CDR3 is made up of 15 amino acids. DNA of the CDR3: TGTGCCAGCAGCCCAAGGCGACAGGGGGACTACGAGCAGTACTTC. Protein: CASSPRRQGDYEQYF.

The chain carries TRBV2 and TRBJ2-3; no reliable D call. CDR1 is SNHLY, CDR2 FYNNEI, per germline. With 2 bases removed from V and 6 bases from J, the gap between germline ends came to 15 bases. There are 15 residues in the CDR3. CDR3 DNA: TGTGCCAGCAGTGAACTCCGGGCCTTGTCGGATACGCAGTATTTT. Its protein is CASSELRALSDTQYF.

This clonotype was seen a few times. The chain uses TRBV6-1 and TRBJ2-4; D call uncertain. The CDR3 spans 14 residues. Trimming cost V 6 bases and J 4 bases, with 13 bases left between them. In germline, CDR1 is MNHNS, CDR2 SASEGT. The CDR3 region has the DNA TGTGCCAGCAGAAAGGGCCTCGGGAAAAACATTCAGTACTTC. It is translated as CASRKGLGKNIQYF.

The CDR3 DNA sequence: TGCGCCAGCAGCCAAGAAGTGACTAGCGGGACGGGCAATGAGCAGTTCTTC. It encodes CASSQEVTSGTGNEQFF. This sequence joins TRBV4-3 and TRBJ2-1, with TRBD2 matching 11 bases. Germline lookup yields CDR1 LGHNA and CDR2 YSLEER. This CDR3 has 17 residues. Trimming took 0 bases from V and 6 from J; bases not matched to a gene: 7.

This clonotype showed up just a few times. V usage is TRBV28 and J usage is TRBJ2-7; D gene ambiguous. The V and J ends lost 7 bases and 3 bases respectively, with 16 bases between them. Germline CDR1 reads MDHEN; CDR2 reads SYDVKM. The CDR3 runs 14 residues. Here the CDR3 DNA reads TGTGCCAGCATGTTGCCCCAGCACGGCTACGAGCAGTACTTC. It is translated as CASMLPQHGYEQYF.

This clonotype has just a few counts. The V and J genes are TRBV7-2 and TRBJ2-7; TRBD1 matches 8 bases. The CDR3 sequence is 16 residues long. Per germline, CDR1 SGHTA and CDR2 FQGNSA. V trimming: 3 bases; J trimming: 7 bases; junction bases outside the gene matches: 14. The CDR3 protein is CASSLGTGTGLEEQYF. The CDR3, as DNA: TGTGCCAGCAGCTTGGGTACCGGGACAGGTCTGGAAGAGCAGTACTTC.

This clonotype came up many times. CDR3 loop: CASSNGVYNEQFF. DNA of the CDR3: TGCGCCAGCAGCAACGGGGTTTACAATGAGCAGTTCTTC. The V gene is TRBV5-1, the J gene TRBJ2-1, with D possibly being TRBD2 (5 bases). Germline loops: CDR1 SGHRS, CDR2 YFSETQ. CDR3 size: 13 residues. V gave up 4 bases and J gave up 4 bases, with 9 bases separating them. Combining the CDR3 with reference TRBV5-1 and TRBJ2-1 gives the whole variable domain KAGVTQTPRYLIKTRGQQVTLSCSPISGHRSVSWYQQTPGQGLQFLFEYFSETQRNKGNFPGRFSGRQFSNSRSEMNVSTLELGDSALYLCASSNGVYNEQFFGPGTRLTVL.

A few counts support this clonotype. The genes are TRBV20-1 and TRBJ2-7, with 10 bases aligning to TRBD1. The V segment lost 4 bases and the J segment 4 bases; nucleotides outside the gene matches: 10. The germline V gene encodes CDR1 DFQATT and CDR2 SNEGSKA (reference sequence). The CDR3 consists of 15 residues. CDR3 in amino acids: CSATILDRGPYEQYF. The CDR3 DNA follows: TGCAGTGCTACTATACTCGACAGGGGGCCGTACGAGCAGTACTTC.

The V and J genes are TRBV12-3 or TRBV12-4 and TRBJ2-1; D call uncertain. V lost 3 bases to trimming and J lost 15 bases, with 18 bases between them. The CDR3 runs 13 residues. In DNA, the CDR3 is TGTGCCAGCAGTTTTTCCCCCTCTGCTCTTGGGTTCTTC. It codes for CASSFSPSALGFF.

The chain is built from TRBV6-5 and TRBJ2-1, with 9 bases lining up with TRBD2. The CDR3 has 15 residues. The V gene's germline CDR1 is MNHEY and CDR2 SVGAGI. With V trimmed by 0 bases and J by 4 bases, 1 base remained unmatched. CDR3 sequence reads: CASSYSTSGYNEQFF. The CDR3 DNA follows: TGTGCCAGCAGTTACTCGACTAGCGGATACAATGAGCAGTTCTTC.

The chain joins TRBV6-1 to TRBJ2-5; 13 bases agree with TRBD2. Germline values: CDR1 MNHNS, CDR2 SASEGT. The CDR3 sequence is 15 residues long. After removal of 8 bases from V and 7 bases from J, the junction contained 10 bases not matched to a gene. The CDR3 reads CASADGLAGVGTQYF. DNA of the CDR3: TGTGCCAGCGCGGACGGACTAGCGGGAGTAGGGACCCAGTACTTC.

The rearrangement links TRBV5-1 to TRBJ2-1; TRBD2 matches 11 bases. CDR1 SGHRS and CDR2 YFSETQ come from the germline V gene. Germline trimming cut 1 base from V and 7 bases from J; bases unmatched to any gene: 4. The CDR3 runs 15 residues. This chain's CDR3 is CASSLMVAGGNEQFF. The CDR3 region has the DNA TGCGCCAGCAGCTTGATGGTAGCGGGAGGGAATGAGCAGTTCTTC.

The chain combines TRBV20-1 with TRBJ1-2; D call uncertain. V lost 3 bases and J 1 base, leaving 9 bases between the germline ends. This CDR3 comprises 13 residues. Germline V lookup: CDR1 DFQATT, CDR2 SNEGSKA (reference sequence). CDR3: CSASQLLNYGYTF. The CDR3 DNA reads TGCAGTGCTAGTCAACTGCTTAACTATGGCTACACCTTC.

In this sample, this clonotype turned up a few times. CDR3 amino acids: CASSLGPVNYGYTF. The CDR3 nucleotides read TGTGCCAGCAGCTTAGGTCCCGTTAACTATGGCTACACCTTC. The chain is built from TRBV7-2 and TRBJ1-2; unclear D gene. From germline, CDR1 is SGHTA and CDR2 FQGNSA. CDR3 length: 14 residues. V was pared by 1 base and J by 1 base, with 7 bases between.

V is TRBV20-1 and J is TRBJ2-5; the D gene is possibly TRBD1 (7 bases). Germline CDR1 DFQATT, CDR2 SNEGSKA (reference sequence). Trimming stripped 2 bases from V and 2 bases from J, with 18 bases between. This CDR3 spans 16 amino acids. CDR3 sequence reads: CSARHRQGGWQETQYF. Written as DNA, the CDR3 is TGCAGTGCTAGACATAGACAGGGAGGATGGCAAGAGACCCAGTACTTC.

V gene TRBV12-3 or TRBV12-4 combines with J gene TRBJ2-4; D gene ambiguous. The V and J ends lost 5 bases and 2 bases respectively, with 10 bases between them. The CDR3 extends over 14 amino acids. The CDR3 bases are TGTGCCAGCAGTGATTCACGGACCAAAAACATTCAGTACTTC. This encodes CASSDSRTKNIQYF.

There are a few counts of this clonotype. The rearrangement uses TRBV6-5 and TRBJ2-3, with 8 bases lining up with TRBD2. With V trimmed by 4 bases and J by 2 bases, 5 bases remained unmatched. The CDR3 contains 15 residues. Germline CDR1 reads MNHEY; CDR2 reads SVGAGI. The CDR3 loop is CASSSQRGNTDTQYF. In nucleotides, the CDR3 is TGTGCCAGCAGTTCCCAGCGGGGGAACACAGATACGCAGTATTTT.

In DNA, the CDR3 is TGTGCCAGCAGCATTACAACGGGGCTCTCCTACGAGCAGTACTTC. Its protein product is CASSITTGLSYEQYF. The rearrangement joins TRBV7-9 to TRBJ2-7; possibly TRBD1 or TRBD2 for D (5 bases each). V was clipped by 5 bases and J by 0 bases, with 14 bases between them. The CDR3 loop spans 15 amino acids. CDR1 SEHNR and CDR2 FQNEAQ come from the germline V gene (reference sequence).

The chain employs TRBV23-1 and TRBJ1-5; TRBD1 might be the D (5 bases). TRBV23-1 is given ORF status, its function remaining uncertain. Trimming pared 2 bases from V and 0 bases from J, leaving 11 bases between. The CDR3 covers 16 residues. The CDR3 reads CASSQPDSYSNQPQHF. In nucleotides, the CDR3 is TGCGCCAGCAGTCAACCCGACAGCTATAGCAATCAGCCCCAGCATTTT.

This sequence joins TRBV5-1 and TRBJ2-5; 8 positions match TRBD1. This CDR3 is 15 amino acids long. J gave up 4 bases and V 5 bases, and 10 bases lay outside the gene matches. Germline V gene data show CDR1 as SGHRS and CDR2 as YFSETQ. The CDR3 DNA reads TGCGCCAGCAGAGACCTGGGCAGGGGGCGAGAGACCCAGTACTTC. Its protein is CASRDLGRGRETQYF. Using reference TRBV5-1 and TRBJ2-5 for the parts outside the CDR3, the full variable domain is KAGVTQTPRYLIKTRGQQVTLSCSPISGHRSVSWYQQTPGQGLQFLFEYFSETQRNKGNFPGRFSGRQFSNSRSEMNVSTLELGDSALYLCASRDLGRGRETQYFGPGTRLLVL.

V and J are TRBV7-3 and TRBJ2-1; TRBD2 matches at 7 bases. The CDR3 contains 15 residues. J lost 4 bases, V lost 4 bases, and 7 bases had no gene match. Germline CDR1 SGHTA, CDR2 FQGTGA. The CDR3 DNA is TGTGCCAGCAGCTCGGCTAGCGGTTCTTACAATGAGCAGTTCTTC. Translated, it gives CASSSASGSYNEQFF.

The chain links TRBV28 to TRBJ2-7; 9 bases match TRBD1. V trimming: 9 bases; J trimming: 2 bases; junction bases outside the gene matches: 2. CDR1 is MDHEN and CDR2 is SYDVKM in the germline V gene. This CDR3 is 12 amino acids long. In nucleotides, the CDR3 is TGTGCCAGTGGACAGGGGCCCTACGAGCAGTACTTC. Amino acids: CASGQGPYEQYF.

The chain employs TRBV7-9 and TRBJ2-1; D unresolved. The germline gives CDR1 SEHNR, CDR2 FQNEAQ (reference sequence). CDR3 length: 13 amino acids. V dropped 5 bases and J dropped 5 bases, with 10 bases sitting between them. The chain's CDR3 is CASSPVRNNEQFF. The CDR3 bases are TGTGCCAGCAGCCCCGTACGAAACAATGAGCAGTTCTTC.

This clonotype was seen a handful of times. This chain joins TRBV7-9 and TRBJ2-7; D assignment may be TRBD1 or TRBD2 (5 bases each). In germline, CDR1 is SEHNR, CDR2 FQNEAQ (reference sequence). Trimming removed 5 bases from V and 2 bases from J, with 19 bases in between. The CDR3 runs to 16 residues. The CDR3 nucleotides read TGTGCCAGCAGCCCAGACTGGGACGGAAATACCTACGAGCAGTACTTC. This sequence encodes CASSPDWDGNTYEQYF.